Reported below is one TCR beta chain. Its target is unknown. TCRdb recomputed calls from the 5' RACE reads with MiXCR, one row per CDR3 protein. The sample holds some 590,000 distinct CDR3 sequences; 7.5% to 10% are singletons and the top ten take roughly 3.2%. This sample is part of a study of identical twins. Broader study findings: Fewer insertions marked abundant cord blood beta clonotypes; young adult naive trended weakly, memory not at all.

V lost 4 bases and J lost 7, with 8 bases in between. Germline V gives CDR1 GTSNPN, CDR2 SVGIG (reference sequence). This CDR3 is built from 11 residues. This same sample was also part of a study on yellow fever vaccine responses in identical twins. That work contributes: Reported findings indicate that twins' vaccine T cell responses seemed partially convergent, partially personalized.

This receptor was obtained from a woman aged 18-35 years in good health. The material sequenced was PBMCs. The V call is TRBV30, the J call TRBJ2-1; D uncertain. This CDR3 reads CAWTMGNEQFF. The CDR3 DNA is TGTGCCTGGACTATGGGGAATGAGCAGTTCTTC.